A selection of T cell receptor beta chains follows, all from one sample in a study of T cells in narcolepsy. Profiling relied on immunoSEQ multiplex PCR, and the TCRdb table lists in-frame clones only, not all of them. Seen here are tens of thousands of clones, about 81% observed once, and the top ten hold 4.2%. Material for sequencing was memory (CD45RA-) CD4+ T cells from blood. The receptors originated from a human donor in good health. Each CDR3 is given with its conserved first and last residue. The order of the fields is J gene, V gene, CDR3 length, clone size, D gene, CDR3 DNA, CDR3 protein. D genes are given only for firm matches. Only some rows state a clone size, as once, few, many or a class for expanded clones.

TRBJ1-6 | TRBV7-2 | 14 | . | . | TGTGCCAGCAGCTTAACCGGGGATAATTCACCCCTCCACTTT | CASSLTGDNSPLHF
TRBJ1-1 | TRBV18 | 15 | . | . | TGTGCCAGCTCACCACCCCACAGATCGAACACTGAAGCTTTCTTT | CASSPPHRSNTEAFF
TRBJ1-1 | TRBV19 | 14 | . | TRBD1 | TGTGCCAGTAATCCGGACAGGGTGGGTATGGGAGCTTTCTTT | CASNPDRVGMGAFF
TRBJ1-5 | TRBV6-5 | 13 | . | TRBD1 | TGTGCCACCGCCGACAGGGTAACTCAGCCCCAGCATTTT | CATADRVTQPQHF
TRBJ1-4 | TRBV21-1 | 15 | . | . | TGTGCCAGCAGCAGAGAACAGGCCCCTTATGAAAAACTGTTTTTT | CASSREQAPYEKLFF
TRBJ1-3 | TRBV19 | 13 | . | . | TGTGCCAGTAGGGAGGCCTCTGGAAACACCATATATTTT | CASREASGNTIYF
TRBJ2-7 | TRBV27 | 14 | . | . | TGTGCCAGCAGACTGGGGGTAGTGGATCGCGAGCAGTACTTC | CASRLGVVDREQYF
TRBJ1-2 | TRBV5-1 | 12 | . | . | TGCGCCAGCAGCTTGGGTAGCTATGGCTACACCTTC | CASSLGSYGYTF
TRBJ2-5 | TRBV5-1 | 15 | . | TRBD1 | TGCGCCAGCAGCCTCCAGGGGGCTTTGGGAGAGACCCAGTACTTC | CASSLQGALGETQYF
TRBJ2-3 | TRBV19 | 16 | . | . | TGTGCCAGTAGTATAGACGGGGGCCTAAGCACAGATACGCAGTATTTT | CASSIDGGLSTDTQYF
TRBJ1-4 | TRBV6-6 | 10 | few | . | TGTGCCAGCAGTCGAGAAAAACTGTTTTTT | CASSREKLFF
TRBJ2-5 | TRBV18 | 13 | . | . | TGTGCCAGCTCACCACCGGGCGGCGGGACCCAGTACTTC | CASSPPGGGTQYF
TRBJ1-4 | TRBV29-1 | 12 | few | . | TGCAGCGCGGCGCGAGGCTCTGGAGAGCTGTTTTTT | CSAARGSGELFF
TRBJ1-6 | TRBV5-8 | 15 | few | . | TGTGCCAGCAGCTGGATGAGGGGTTATAATTCACCCCTCCACTTT | CASSWMRGYNSPLHF
TRBJ1-2 | TRBV4-3 | 15 | . | . | TGCGCCAGCAGCCAAGAAGTAGGAGCTAACTATGGCTACACCTTC | CASSQEVGANYGYTF
TRBJ2-7 | TRBV18 | 14 | . | . | TGTGCCAGCTCACCTCGAACAGGGACCCACGAGCAGTACTTC | CASSPRTGTHEQYF
TRBJ2-5 | TRBV5-6 | 16 | . | TRBD1 | TGTGCCAGCAGCTTGGCCCTTACAGGGGGCGTAGAGACCCAGTACTTC | CASSLALTGGVETQYF
TRBJ1-2 | TRBV5-6 | 14 | few | . | TGTGCCAGCACCTCCCGGGGGGCGGCCTATGGCTACACCTTC | CASTSRGAAYGYTF
TRBJ2-3 | TRBV5-1 | 15 | . | . | TGCGCCAGCAGCTTGGGGGCCAGTCGGACAGATACGCAGTATTTT | CASSLGASRTDTQYF
TRBJ2-3 | TRBV9 | 15 | . | TRBD1 | TGTGCCAGCAGCGTTCACACCGGACAGGGTGGTACGCAGTATTTT | CASSVHTGQGGTQYF
TRBJ2-1 | TRBV7-3 | 12 | . | . | TGTGCCAGCAGCTCCCAGGGGGGGTTACAGTTCTTC | CASSSQGGLQFF
TRBJ1-1 | TRBV5-1 | 11 | few | . | TGCGCCAGCAGCTCTCTCACTGAAGCTTTCTTT | CASSSLTEAFF
TRBJ2-5 | TRBV19 | 14 | . | . | TGTGCCAGTAGTACGACGGGGGGCAGGGAGACCCAGTACTTC | CASSTTGGRETQYF
TRBJ1-1 | TRBV2 | 14 | medium-sized | . | TGTGCCAGCAGTGAGTTGTGGGGGCGCACTGAAGCTTTCTTT | CASSELWGRTEAFF
TRBJ1-2 | TRBV19 | 16 | . | . | TGTGCCAGTAGTGCGGACCGCCGGCATCGGGTCTATGGCTACACCTTC | CASSADRRHRVYGYTF
TRBJ2-3 | TRBV5-1 | 16 | few | TRBD2 | TGCGCCAGCAGCGTGAATTCGGGGGGGTTCACAGATACGCAGTATTTT | CASSVNSGGFTDTQYF
TRBJ1-2 | TRBV19 | 13 | once | . | TGTGCCAGTAGTGTCGGTGGAGTCTATGGCTACACCTTC | CASSVGGVYGYTF
TRBJ1-6 | TRBV10-1 | 13 | . | TRBD1 | TGCGCCAGCAGGGACAGGGAGTCTTCACCCCTCCACTTT | CASRDRESSPLHF
TRBJ2-7 | TRBV6-5 | 12 | . | . | TGTGCCAGCAAAAGCGACTCCTACGAGCAGTACTTC | CASKSDSYEQYF
TRBJ1-2 | TRBV6-5 | 12 | . | . | TGTGCCAGCGGACCAGCAGGGGCTGGCTACACCTTC | CASGPAGAGYTF
TRBJ1-6 | TRBV2 | 13 | . | . | TGTGCCACTGGGACGGCACCCAATTCACCCCTCCACTTT | CATGTAPNSPLHF
TRBJ2-5 | TRBV4-2 | 15 | few | . | TGTGCCAGCAGCGAGATCCGGGACGCTCAAGAGACCCAGTACTTC | CASSEIRDAQETQYF
TRBJ1-1 | TRBV29-1 | 12 | . | . | TGCAGCGCGGACTTGATGAACACTGAAGCTTTCTTT | CSADLMNTEAFF
TRBJ1-5 | TRBV2 | 18 | . | . | TGTGCCAGCAGTGAACTGGCGGCAGCTCGGGGTGGCAATCAGCCCCAGCATTTT | CASSELAAARGGNQPQHF
TRBJ1-1 | TRBV5-1 | 16 | . | TRBD1 | TGCGCCAGCAGCTTAGGACAGGGGGCCGGGAACACTGAAGCTTTCTTT | CASSLGQGAGNTEAFF
TRBJ2-1 | TRBV13 | 15 | . | . | TGTGCCAGCAGCTCCTACCGTTGGGGTTACAATGAGCAGTTCTTC | CASSSYRWGYNEQFF
TRBJ2-1 | TRBV5-1 | 14 | . | . | TGCGCCAGCAGCCTCGGGGGGCCGGGTCCTGAGCAGTTCTTC | CASSLGGPGPEQFF
TRBJ2-1 | TRBV13 | 17 | . | . | TGTGCCAGCAGCTCAGCGGGTCGAGGGACGGAGTACAATGAGCAGTTCTTC | CASSSAGRGTEYNEQFF
TRBJ2-7 | TRBV6-1 | 14 | . | TRBD1 | TGTGCCAGCAGGACATTAGGACAGGGCTACGAGCAGTACTTC | CASRTLGQGYEQYF
TRBJ1-1 | TRBV4-1 | 14 | . | . | TGCGCCAGCATACCACAGGCTAGGAACACTGAAGCTTTCTTT | CASIPQARNTEAFF
TRBJ1-5 | TRBV29-1 | 14 | few | . | TGCAGCGTTGATGGGGGGGTTGGCAATCAGCCCCAGCATTTT | CSVDGGVGNQPQHF
TRBJ2-5 | TRBV7-8 | 14 | . | TRBD1 | TGTGCCAGCAGCTTGGACAGGGGCCCCGAGACCCAGTACTTC | CASSLDRGPETQYF
TRBJ1-6 | TRBV5-1 | 15 | . | TRBD1 | TGCGCCAGCAGCTTTCAGAGACAGGGAGGTTCACCCCTCCACTTT | CASSFQRQGGSPLHF
TRBJ1-1 | TRBV11-3 | 15 | . | . | TGTGCCAGCAGCCCGACAGTTTGGGGGAACACTGAAGCTTTCTTT | CASSPTVWGNTEAFF
TRBJ2-3 | TRBV19 | 13 | . | . | TGTGCCAGTATGGGTGGGTCCACAGATACGCAGTATTTT | CASMGGSTDTQYF
TRBJ2-3 | TRBV6-1 | 11 | . | . | TGTGCCAGCAGTGACCAGGATACGCAGTATTTT | CASSDQDTQYF
TRBJ1-2 | TRBV2 | 14 | . | . | TGTGCCAGCAGTGAAGCGAGAGGCAGCTATGGCTACACCTTC | CASSEARGSYGYTF
TRBJ2-3 | TRBV19 | 16 | . | TRBD2 | TGTGCCAGTAGTAAGGGCGGGGGGCAAAGCACAGATACGCAGTATTTT | CASSKGGGQSTDTQYF
TRBJ2-6 | TRBV4-1 | 16 | . | . | TGCGCCAGCAGCCAAGTTAGCAACTCTGGGGCCAACGTCCTGACTTTC | CASSQVSNSGANVLTF
TRBJ2-2 | TRBV7-2 | 15 | . | TRBD1 | TGTGCCAGCAGCAGAGACAGGGTTGGCGCCGGGGAGCTGTTTTTT | CASSRDRVGAGELFF
TRBJ2-5 | TRBV6-1 | 12 | . | . | TGTGCCAGCATCACGGCAGGGGAGACCCAGTACTTC | CASITAGETQYF
TRBJ2-1 | TRBV2 | 15 | once | TRBD2 | TGTGCCAGCAGTGAAGCAGCGGGGGCCCTCAATGAGCAGTTCTTC | CASSEAAGALNEQFF
TRBJ2-1 | TRBV2 | 17 | once | TRBD2 | TGTGCCAGCAGCCCAGACGGAACTAGCGGGGGGGCCAATGAGCAGTTCTTC | CASSPDGTSGGANEQFF